This TCR beta chain originates from a study of blood T cell repertoires in COVID-19. At the level of the study: COVID-19 samples collected from the United States, Italy and Spain covered acute and convalescent phases. Sample material is recorded as cDNA or gDNA derived from T cells, B-cell-depleted T cells, or PBMCs.

The authors' processing: Estimates of nucleated cell counts were drawn from the amplification of reference gene primers. The repertoire was sequenced with immunoSEQ multiplex PCR; TCRdb's copy has only in-frame clones and lacks some. The DNA gave D and trimming, while V, J and clone size come from that table. The data hold 35,000 to 40,000 clones, with roughly 80% observed a single time. The V and J ends lost 9 bases and 3 bases respectively, with 11 bases between them. The CDR3 runs to 13 residues. Germline loops: CDR1 MRHNA, CDR2 SNTAGT. The source material was peripheral blood. The chain links TRBV6-4 to TRBJ1-4; D gene uncertain. This receptor was identified in a man aged 55-75 years with COVID-19, enrolled during active disease. The CDR3 nucleotides are TGTGCCAGAGACCGACGGGCTAATGAAAAACTGTTTTTT. Protein: CARDRRANEKLFF.